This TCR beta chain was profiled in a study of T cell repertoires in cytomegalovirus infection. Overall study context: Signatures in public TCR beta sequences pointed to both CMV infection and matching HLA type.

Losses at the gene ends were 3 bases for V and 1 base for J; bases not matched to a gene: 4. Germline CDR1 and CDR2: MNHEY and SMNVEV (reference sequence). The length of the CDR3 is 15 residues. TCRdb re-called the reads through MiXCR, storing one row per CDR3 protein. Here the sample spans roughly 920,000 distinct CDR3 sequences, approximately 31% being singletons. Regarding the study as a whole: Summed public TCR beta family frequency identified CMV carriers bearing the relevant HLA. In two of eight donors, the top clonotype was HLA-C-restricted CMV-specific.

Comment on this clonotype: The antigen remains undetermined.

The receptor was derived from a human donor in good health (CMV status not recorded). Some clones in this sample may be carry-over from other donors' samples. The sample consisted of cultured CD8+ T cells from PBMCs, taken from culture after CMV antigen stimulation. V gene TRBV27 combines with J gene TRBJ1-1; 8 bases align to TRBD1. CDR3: CASSFQGASNTEAFF. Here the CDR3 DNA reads TGTGCCAGCAGTTTCCAGGGGGCATCGAACACTGAAGCTTTCTTT.